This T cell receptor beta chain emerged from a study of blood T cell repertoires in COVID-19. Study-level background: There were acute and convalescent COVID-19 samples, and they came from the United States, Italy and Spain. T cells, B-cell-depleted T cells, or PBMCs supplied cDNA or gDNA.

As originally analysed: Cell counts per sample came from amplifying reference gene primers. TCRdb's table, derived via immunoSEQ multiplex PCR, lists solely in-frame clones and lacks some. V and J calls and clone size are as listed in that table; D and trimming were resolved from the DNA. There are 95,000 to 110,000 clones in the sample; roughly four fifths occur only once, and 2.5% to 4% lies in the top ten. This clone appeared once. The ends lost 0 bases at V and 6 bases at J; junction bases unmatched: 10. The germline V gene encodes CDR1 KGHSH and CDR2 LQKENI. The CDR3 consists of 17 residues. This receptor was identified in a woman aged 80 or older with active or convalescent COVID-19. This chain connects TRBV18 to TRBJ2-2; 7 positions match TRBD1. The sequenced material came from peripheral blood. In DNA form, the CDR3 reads TGTGCCAGCTCACCACCGTACGGACAGGCCCGCCCCGGGGAGCTGTTTTTT. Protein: CASSPPYGQARPGELFF.